This is a list of T cell receptor beta chains from one sample in a study of blood T cell repertoires in COVID-19. Sequencing was performed with immunoSEQ multiplex PCR; in TCRdb, only in-frame clones are kept and a portion is missing. The sample records about 140,000 clones, 86% being singletons. What was sequenced was peripheral blood. These receptors were collected from a woman aged 60-75 years with acute or convalescent COVID-19. Both conserved end residues are part of each CDR3. D genes are given only for firm matches. Size is stated for part of the rows, as once, few or many counts, or as a class when the clone is expanded.

d_call clone_size j_call v_call cdr3_aa cdr3_nt
. . TRBJ2-3 TRBV28 CASSFGAVEGGTDTQYF TGTGCCAGCAGTTTCGGCGCGGTCGAGGGAGGCACAGATACGCAGTATTTT
TRBD1 . TRBJ1-1 TRBV6-2/TRBV6-3 CASSRHPGQGNTEAFF TGTGCCAGCAGCCGACATCCGGGACAGGGTAACACTGAAGCTTTCTTT
TRBD2 once TRBJ2-1 TRBV6-5 CASSTAGGYVKFF TGTGCCAGCAGTACCGCGGGGGGGTACGTCAAATTCTTC
TRBD1 . TRBJ1-1 TRBV10-2 CASSRGQGTEAFF TGCGCCAGCAGCAGGGGACAGGGGACTGAAGCTTTCTTT
. . TRBJ1-1 TRBV20-1 CSASRVQNTEAFF TGCAGTGCTAGTCGGGTCCAGAACACTGAAGCTTTCTTT
TRBD1 . TRBJ2-3 TRBV28 CASRLTGASTDTQYF TGTGCCAGCAGACTAACAGGGGCTAGCACAGATACGCAGTATTTT
. . TRBJ2-2 TRBV5-1 CASSLATGNTGELFF TGCGCCAGCAGCTTGGCGACAGGCAACACCGGGGAGCTGTTTTTT
TRBD2 . TRBJ2-5 TRBV28 CASSLFRLAGGEGTQYF TGTGCCAGCAGTTTATTTCGGCTAGCGGGGGGCGAGGGGACCCAGTACTTC
TRBD1 . TRBJ2-1 TRBV19 CASSKGQTGTHDEQFF TGTGCCAGTAGTAAAGGCCAGACAGGGACACACGATGAGCAGTTCTTC
. . TRBJ1-3 TRBV3-1/TRBV3-2 CASSTGNTIYF TGTGCCAGCAGTACTGGAAACACCATATATTTT
TRBD2 . TRBJ2-3 TRBV28 CASSFPGLATDTQYF TGTGCCAGCAGTTTTCCCGGACTAGCGACAGATACGCAGTATTTT
TRBD1 . TRBJ1-4 TRBV5-4 CASNRQGVDEKLFF TGTGCCAGCAACCGCCAGGGGGTCGATGAAAAACTGTTTTTT
TRBD1 . TRBJ2-2 TRBV11-3 CASSRQGVYAGELFF TGTGCCAGCAGCCGCCAGGGGGTTTACGCCGGGGAGCTGTTTTTT
TRBD2 . TRBJ2-2 TRBV3-1/TRBV3-2 CASSQGGLAGNTGELFF TGTGCCAGCAGCCAAGGAGGTCTAGCGGGGAACACCGGGGAGCTGTTTTTT
. . TRBJ1-2 TRBV2 CASTPRQGNYGYTF TGTGCCAGCACCCCGAGGCAGGGGAACTATGGCTACACCTTC
. . TRBJ2-5 TRBV6-2/TRBV6-3 CASSLNQQAPQETQYF TGTGCCAGCAGTCTAAACCAACAGGCGCCCCAAGAGACCCAGTACTTC
. few TRBJ1-5 TRBV19 CASRVPRSNQPQHF TGTGCCAGTAGGGTGCCCAGGAGCAATCAGCCCCAGCATTTT
. . TRBJ1-2 TRBV7-2 CASTKAPDYGYTF TGTGCCAGTACTAAGGCACCGGACTATGGCTACACCTTC
. few TRBJ2-7 TRBV20-1 CSARPDYEQYF TGCAGTGCTAGACCAGACTACGAGCAGTACTTC
TRBD2 . TRBJ2-5 TRBV2 CASSPLAGGPETQYF TGTGCCAGCAGTCCTCTAGCGGGGGGGCCAGAGACCCAGTACTTC
TRBD2 . TRBJ2-2 TRBV10-3 CAISESATSGVDTGELFF TGTGCCATCAGTGAGAGTGCCACTAGCGGGGTTGACACCGGGGAGCTGTTTTTT
TRBD1 . TRBJ2-7 TRBV28 CASTGQRYYYEQYF TGTGCCAGTACGGGACAGCGATACTACTACGAGCAGTACTTC